This TCR beta chain was sequenced in a study of blood T cell repertoires in COVID-19. Per the original methods: Scientists estimated how many nucleated cells there were by amplifying reference gene primers. Assay: immunoSEQ multiplex PCR; the TCRdb copy retains only in-frame clones and omits some. V and J calls and clone size come straight from that table; D and trimming were deduced from the DNA. The top ten clones hold 2.5% to 3% of a sample with fewer than 250,000 clones, roughly four fifths of them seen once. The CDR3 covers 15 residues. V was clipped by 5 bases and J by 4 bases; unmatched bases: 6. CDR1 is MNHEY and CDR2 is SMNVEV in the germline V gene (reference sequence).

V usage is TRBV27 and J usage is TRBJ1-2, with 11 positions matching TRBD1. This sequence was found in a woman in her forties with active or convalescent COVID-19. The sample consisted of peripheral blood. The CDR3 DNA follows: TGTGCCAGCAGTGGTAGGGACAGGGGGTCCTATGGCTACACCTTC. This translates into CASSGRDRGSYGYTF.